These 32 T cell receptor beta chains came from one sample sequenced in a study of blood T cell repertoires in COVID-19. Sequencing used immunoSEQ multiplex PCR; TCRdb keeps in-frame clones, though not all of them. The sample has about 250,000 clones, 80% to 90% seen once. What was sequenced was peripheral blood. The source is a man older than 75 with acute or convalescent COVID-19.

This clone has just a few counts. V is TRBV14 and J is TRBJ1-1; D may be TRBD1 (5 bases). This CDR3 is built from 13 residues. Trimming cost V 6 bases and J 3 bases, with 11 bases left between them. Germline CDR1 is SGHDN and CDR2 is FVKESK. The CDR3 here is CASSRQGYTEAFF. Written as DNA, the CDR3 is TGTGCCAGCAGTCGTCAGGGCTACACTGAAGCTTTCTTT.

V and J are TRBV19 and TRBJ2-6; D unclear. The V gene's germline CDR1 is LNHDA and CDR2 SQIVND (reference sequence). The CDR3 is 15 amino acids. V was pared by 3 bases and J by 0 bases, with 6 bases between. The CDR3 reads CASSMWSSGANVLTF. The CDR3 DNA sequence: TGTGCCAGTAGTATGTGGAGCTCTGGGGCCAACGTCCTGACTTTC.

V gene TRBV19 combines with J gene TRBJ1-3; 8 nucleotides agree with TRBD1. Trimming removed 3 bases from V and 0 bases from J; junction bases left unmatched: 4. CDR1 is LNHDA, CDR2 SQIVND, per germline (reference sequence). There are 16 residues in the CDR3. The CDR3 region is CASSMGTGVSGNTIYF. The CDR3 DNA sequence: TGTGCCAGTAGTATGGGGACAGGAGTCTCTGGAAACACCATATATTTT. Combining the CDR3 with reference TRBV19 and TRBJ1-3 gives the whole variable domain DGGITQSPKYLFRKEGQNVTLSCEQNLNHDAMYWYRQDPGQGLRLIYYSQIVNDFQKGDIAEGYSVSREKKESFPLTVTSAQKNPTAFYLCASSMGTGVSGNTIYFGEGSWLTVV.

V is TRBV5-6 and J is TRBJ1-4, with TRBD1 matching over 11 bases. Germline CDR1 is SGHDT and CDR2 is YYEEEE. V lost 4 bases and J lost 8; bases outside the gene matches: 10. This CDR3 spans 16 amino acids. CDR3 residues: CASSTEGQGAYEKLFF. The CDR3 nucleotides read TGTGCCAGCAGCACAGAAGGACAGGGGGCATACGAAAAACTGTTTTTT.

This sequence joins TRBV5-8 and TRBJ2-5, with a possible D match to TRBD1 (5 bases). The CDR3 length is 13 residues. Germline assignment: CDR1 SGHTS and CDR2 YDEGEE. The germline V and J ends were trimmed by 0 bases and 4 bases, with 7 bases remaining between them. The CDR3 nucleotides read TGTGCCAGCAGCTTGGCAGGGTCAGAGACCCAGTACTTC. This codes for CASSLAGSETQYF.

This clone was detected a few times. The rearrangement uses TRBV5-1 and TRBJ2-5, with D unclear. The CDR3 has 14 residues. Trimming removed 4 bases at V and 2 bases at J, with 12 bases between. Germline V lookup: CDR1 SGHRS, CDR2 YFSETQ. The CDR3 loop is CASSLPIRQETQYF. The CDR3 region has the DNA TGCGCCAGCAGCCTCCCTATACGTCAAGAGACCCAGTACTTC.

The DNA of the CDR3 is TGTGCCAGCACCCCCCGGTATTCCTACAATGAGCAGTTCTTC. Encoded protein: CASTPRYSYNEQFF. V gene TRBV27 combines with J gene TRBJ2-1; D unresolved. The germline gives CDR1 MNHEY, CDR2 SMNVEV (reference sequence). The CDR3 has 14 residues. Trimming took 7 bases from V and 1 from J, leaving 11 bases between them.

This clone was counted only a few times. The rearrangement uses TRBV5-1 and TRBJ2-7; 7 bases fit TRBD1. Germline V gene sequence: CDR1 SGHRS, CDR2 YFSETQ. The CDR3 sequence is 15 residues long. V dropped 2 bases and J dropped 2; count of bases not matched to a gene: 7. CDR3 amino acids: CASSFVSGGPYEQYF. DNA for the CDR3: TGCGCCAGCAGCTTTGTGTCAGGGGGACCCTACGAGCAGTACTTC.

V gene TRBV5-6 combines with J gene TRBJ1-5; D possibly corresponds to TRBD1 (6 bases). Trimming shortened V by 4 bases and J by 4 bases, and 18 bases separated the two germline ends. Germline V gives CDR1 SGHDT, CDR2 YYEEEE. The CDR3 has 16 residues. As DNA, the CDR3 is TGTGCCAGCAGCGGGGGGGGCAGGCCAGTTAATCAGCCCCAGCATTTT. Amino acids: CASSGGGRPVNQPQHF.

This clone was detected only a few times. The V gene is TRBV27, the J gene TRBJ1-5; 10 nucleotides agree with TRBD1. Per the germline V gene, CDR1 is MNHEY and CDR2 is SMNVEV (reference sequence). Germline trimming cut 4 bases from V and 0 bases from J; bases unmatched to any gene: 0. The CDR3 is made up of 15 amino acids. The CDR3 here is CASSWDRGSNQPQHF. CDR3 bases: TGTGCCAGCAGTTGGGACAGGGGTAGCAATCAGCCCCAGCATTTT.

The chain carries TRBV5-1 and TRBJ2-7; 8 bases are shared with TRBD2. With 4 bases clipped from V and 6 bases from J, the junction kept 12 bases outside the gene matches. Germline V CDR1 and CDR2: SGHRS, YFSETQ. The CDR3 is 15 residues long. For the CDR3, the DNA is TGCGCCAGCAGCGCGGTGGTAGCGGGGTCTGGCGAGCAGTACTTC. Protein sequence: CASSAVVAGSGEQYF.

The genes are TRBV9 and TRBJ2-5, with 7 bases fitting TRBD1. The CDR3 runs to 14 residues. Looked up from germline, CDR1 is SGDLS and CDR2 is YYNGEE. The V and J ends lost 3 bases and 1 base, in that order; junction bases with no gene match: 3. CDR3 in DNA: TGTGCCAGCAGCGCGGGGACAGCCCAAGAGACCCAGTACTTC. Its protein is CASSAGTAQETQYF.

The J gene is TRBJ2-3, the V gene TRBV5-4; TRBD2 agrees at 10 bases. V dropped 9 bases and J dropped 5; count of bases not matched to a gene: 12. The CDR3 length is 15 residues. CDR1 is SGHNT and CDR2 is YYREEE in the germline V gene (reference sequence). In DNA form, the CDR3 reads TGTGCCACCCAAGTCGGAGCGGGGGGGCGAGATACGCAGTATTTT. It codes for CATQVGAGGRDTQYF. The variable domain in full, with the rest retrieved from reference TRBV5-4 and TRBJ2-3, is ETGVTQSPTHLIKTRGQQVTLRCSSQSGHNTVSWYQQALGQGPQFIFQYYREEENGRGNFPPRFSGLQFPNYSSELNVNALELDDSALYLCATQVGAGGRDTQYFGPGTRLTVL.

The rearrangement joins TRBV6-6 to TRBJ2-3, with TRBD1 identical over 7 bases. Germline V lookup: CDR1 MNHNY, CDR2 SVGAGI (reference sequence). Trimming at V came to 3 bases and at J to 0 bases, leaving 3 bases not matched to a gene. This CDR3 is built from 15 residues. CDR3 bases: TGTGCCAGCAGTTATCAGGGGGTCAGCACAGATACGCAGTATTTT. Its protein product is CASSYQGVSTDTQYF.

The sample holds one count of this clone. The rearrangement joins TRBV7-2 to TRBJ1-4; 8 bases are shared with TRBD1. The germline gives CDR1 SGHTA, CDR2 FQGNSA. Unmatched junction bases numbered 10, after V lost 5 bases and J lost 8 bases. The CDR3 has 15 residues. The CDR3 region is CASSQQDRAGEKLFF. DNA for the CDR3: TGTGCCAGCAGCCAACAGGACAGGGCAGGCGAAAAACTGTTTTTT.

This chain uses TRBV5-6 with TRBJ2-2, with TRBD2 matching over 7 bases. Germline V gene data show CDR1 as SGHDT and CDR2 as YYEEEE. The trim removed 5 bases at V and 4 bases at J, leaving 14 bases unmatched. The CDR3 contains 17 residues. The CDR3 sequence is CASSFNVLASFTGELFF. CDR3 sequence (DNA): TGTGCCAGCAGTTTTAACGTACTAGCGAGTTTCACCGGGGAGCTGTTTTTT.

The genes are TRBV7-9 and TRBJ2-3, with 8 bases fitting TRBD2. The CDR3 length is 21 residues. The J segment lost 2 bases and the V segment lost 7 bases, leaving 26 bases of the junction unmatched. In germline, CDR1 is SEHNR, CDR2 FQNEAQ (reference sequence). This CDR3 reads CASTLGLVPSQLSGITDTQYF. CDR3 in DNA: TGTGCCAGCACCCTCGGTCTAGTCCCCTCCCAGCTTAGCGGGATCACAGATACGCAGTATTTT.

Turning to this clone: This same CDR3 is encoded by further DNA sequences in the sample. J is TRBJ1-1 and V is TRBV18; TRBD1 agrees at 8 bases. The CDR3 length is 13 residues. Germline CDR1 and CDR2: KGHSH and LQKENI. V was pared by 3 bases and J by 5 bases, with 2 bases of the junction left unmatched. The CDR3 nucleotides are TGTGCCAGCTCACCCGGACAGGGAACTGAAGCTTTCTTT. Its translation: CASSPGQGTEAFF.

The chain uses TRBV29-1 and TRBJ1-1; D remains ambiguous. This CDR3 has 14 amino acids. Germline V CDR1 and CDR2: SQVTM, ANQGSEA. Trimming stripped 6 bases from V and 0 bases from J, with 14 bases between. This CDR3 is CSVEKSPLNTEAFF. CDR3 DNA sequence: TGCAGCGTGGAAAAAAGCCCTTTGAACACTGAAGCTTTCTTT.

The CDR3 reads CASRGGLAGDNEQFF. The CDR3 nucleotides are TGTGCCAGCAGAGGGGGACTAGCGGGGGACAATGAGCAGTTCTTC. The V and J genes are TRBV4-2 and TRBJ2-1; 14 nucleotides line up with TRBD2. The J segment lost 5 bases and the V segment lost 6 bases, leaving 3 bases of the junction unmatched. This CDR3 is built from 15 residues. CDR1 is LGHNA, CDR2 YNFKEQ, per germline.

The chain is built from TRBV7-9 and TRBJ2-4; TRBD1 agrees at 7 bases. CDR3 size: 13 residues. CDR1 and CDR2 (germline): SEHNR, FQNEAQ (reference sequence). Trimming removed 3 bases from V and 8 bases from J; junction bases left unmatched: 4. The CDR3 reads CASSFDRADIQYF. In DNA, the CDR3 is TGTGCCAGCAGCTTCGACAGGGCGGACATTCAGTACTTC.

The CDR3 nucleotides are TGCGCCAGCAGCCAGTCCGGGACAGGGTACACCTTC. Its translation is CASSQSGTGYTF. The rearrangement uses TRBV4-3 and TRBJ1-2, with 9 bases lining up with TRBD1. The CDR3 is 12 residues long. In germline, CDR1 is LGHNA, CDR2 YSLEER. The V segment lost 3 bases and the J segment 11 bases; nucleotides outside the gene matches: 4.

This rearrangement joins TRBV7-3 to TRBJ2-2, with D unclear. V dropped 4 bases and J dropped 2 bases, with 2 bases sitting between them. The CDR3 length is 12 residues. The germline V gene has CDR1 SGHTA and CDR2 FQGTGA. This CDR3 reads CASSSNTGELFF. The DNA of the CDR3 is TGTGCCAGCAGCTCTAACACCGGGGAGCTGTTTTTT.

The chain is built from TRBV2 and TRBJ1-4; 9 nucleotides align to TRBD1. V was pared by 6 bases and J by 5 bases, with 4 bases of the junction left unmatched. The CDR3 contains 14 residues. Germline loops: CDR1 SNHLY, CDR2 FYNNEI. This CDR3 reads CASSSDRGNEKLFF. CDR3 nucleotide sequence: TGTGCCAGCAGCTCTGACAGGGGGAATGAAAAACTGTTTTTT.

This chain connects TRBV3-1 (or the pseudogene TRBV3-2) to TRBJ1-6, with 8 bases identical to TRBD1. Germline lookup yields CDR1 LGHDT and CDR2 YNNKEL (reference sequence). This CDR3 contains 16 residues. V was clipped by 4 bases and J by 3 bases; unmatched bases: 5. Here the CDR3 reads CASSPGGGFYNSPLHF. CDR3 bases: TGTGCCAGCAGCCCAGGGGGCGGTTTCTATAATTCACCCCTCCACTTT.

The genes are TRBV28 and TRBJ2-7; 11 positions match TRBD2. Germline values: CDR1 MDHEN, CDR2 SYDVKM. The CDR3 is 14 amino acids. V lost 6 bases, J lost 4 bases, and 5 bases stayed unmatched. The CDR3 DNA reads TGTGCCAGCAGACGGACTAGCGGGCAATACGAGCAGTACTTC. Amino acid sequence: CASRRTSGQYEQYF.

This clone was recorded a few times. This chain joins TRBV19 and TRBJ1-5; 7 nucleotides agree with TRBD1. The V gene's germline CDR1 is LNHDA and CDR2 SQIVND (reference sequence). There are 12 residues in the CDR3. Trimming removed 9 bases from V and 5 bases from J; junction bases left unmatched: 4. DNA of the CDR3: TGTGCCAGCGAAACAGGGGATCAGCCCCAGCATTTT. Translation: CASETGDQPQHF.

V usage is TRBV7-3 and J usage is TRBJ1-3; 7 bases match TRBD1. Looked up from germline, CDR1 is SGHTA and CDR2 is FQGTGA. The CDR3 spans 15 residues. V shed 5 bases, J shed 8 bases, and the junction held 12 bases outside the gene matches. The CDR3 region has the DNA TGTGCCAGCAGCCCAGGGGGGCCCCGAGGGCACACCATATATTTT. Protein product: CASSPGGPRGHTIYF.

The CDR3 sequence is CASSLWGGSTDTQYF. The DNA for the CDR3 is TGTGCCAGCAGCCTCTGGGGGGGGAGCACAGATACGCAGTATTTT. The V call is TRBV7-2, the J call TRBJ2-3, with 7 positions matching TRBD2. This CDR3 has 15 residues. Germline values: CDR1 SGHTA, CDR2 FQGNSA. V trimming: 5 bases; J trimming: 0 bases; junction bases outside the gene matches: 5.

V is TRBV5-1 and J is TRBJ2-1; D is possibly TRBD2 (6 bases). Trimming took 6 bases from V and 7 from J, leaving 17 bases between them. The V gene's germline CDR1 is SGHRS and CDR2 YFSETQ. The length of the CDR3 is 14 residues. The CDR3 here is CASIPTGGNNEQFF. As DNA, the CDR3 is TGCGCCAGCATTCCCACTGGCGGGAATAATGAGCAGTTCTTC.

As for this clone: The CDR3 end shows no conserved phenylalanine or tryptophan, and so a read error is likely. The DNA is omitted, as the CDR3 cannot be located on it reliably, and the CDR3 follows TCRdb's listing. The rearrangement joins TRBV6-1 to TRBJ1-1. The CDR3 has 10 amino acids, counting both end residues. In germline, CDR1 is MNHNS, CDR2 SASEGT. The CDR3 loop is CASRAAALQL.

This sequence joins TRBV5-1 and TRBJ2-5, with 7 bases lining up with TRBD1. J gave up 1 base and V 2 bases, and 5 bases lay outside the gene matches. Germline-derived CDR1 and CDR2 are SGHRS and YFSETQ. The CDR3 runs 15 residues. CDR3 nucleotides: TGCGCCAGCAGCTTAGGGACAGACTTCCAAGAGACCCAGTACTTC. This codes for CASSLGTDFQETQYF. The full variable domain, completed using reference TRBV5-1 and TRBJ2-5, is KAGVTQTPRYLIKTRGQQVTLSCSPISGHRSVSWYQQTPGQGLQFLFEYFSETQRNKGNFPGRFSGRQFSNSRSEMNVSTLELGDSALYLCASSLGTDFQETQYFGPGTRLLVL.